These T cell receptor beta chains were read from a single sample in a study of control samples from healthy donors and cancer patients. The data were produced by immunoSEQ multiplex PCR, yet TCRdb's version contains in-frame clones alone and is incomplete. The sample consists of over 100,000 clones, about 93% of them appearing once. Specimen: blood. The receptors originated from a man aged 40-49 years in good health. CDR3s include the opening cysteine and the closing phenylalanine or tryptophan. The order of the fields is V gene, clone size, J gene, CDR3 protein. Where a row states a size, it is once, few, many or the class of an expanded clone; other rows omit it.

V: TRBV24-1
size: -
J: TRBJ2-3
CDR3: CATRGTASTDTQYF

V: TRBV7-8
size: -
J: TRBJ2-7
CDR3: CASSSTGDFDEQYF

V: TRBV2
size: -
J: TRBJ1-6
CDR3: CASMQWGVGNNSPLHF

V: TRBV5-1
size: -
J: TRBJ1-2
CDR3: CASSLSGGEVGYGYTF

V: TRBV5-6
size: once
J: TRBJ1-5
CDR3: CASSLRAVNQPQHF

V: TRBV6-6
size: -
J: TRBJ2-2
CDR3: CASGAWDRGAGELFF

V: TRBV7-8
size: -
J: TRBJ1-4
CDR3: CASSLVPVGEKLFF

V: TRBV7-3
size: -
J: TRBJ2-5
CDR3: CASSFTSGNPETQYF

V: TRBV19
size: -
J: TRBJ1-3
CDR3: CASSESGNTIYF

V: TRBV7-3
size: -
J: TRBJ2-1
CDR3: CASSLSPSSYNEQFF

V: TRBV20-1
size: few
J: TRBJ1-2
CDR3: CSARWGSGYTF

V: TRBV6-5
size: -
J: TRBJ1-2
CDR3: CASRSARDSNYGYTF

V: TRBV4-1
size: -
J: TRBJ1-3
CDR3: CASSQFIQLGNTIYF

V: TRBV19
size: -
J: TRBJ2-5
CDR3: CASSPPGLVEKTQYF

V: TRBV2
size: few
J: TRBJ2-7
CDR3: CASSDSPGTSHF

V: TRBV10-1
size: once
J: TRBJ2-1
CDR3: CASSGRGTSGGKSYNEQFF

V: TRBV28
size: -
J: TRBJ1-1
CDR3: CASSQVPSLSNTEAFF

V: TRBV29-1
size: few
J: TRBJ1-3
CDR3: CSGESPGTNTIYF

V: TRBV4-1
size: -
J: TRBJ2-3
CDR3: CASSHPGGNTDTQYF

V: TRBV19
size: -
J: TRBJ1-5
CDR3: CASSTFRDRGVQPQHF

V: TRBV27
size: -
J: TRBJ1-6
CDR3: CASSRRQGRYNSPLHF

V: TRBV24-1
size: -
J: TRBJ2-3
CDR3: CATSDPAILDTQYF

V: TRBV3-1/TRBV3-2
size: -
J: TRBJ2-1
CDR3: CASSQVGVWNEQFF

V: TRBV5-4
size: -
J: TRBJ1-6
CDR3: CAPNREPLHF

V: TRBV27
size: once
J: TRBJ1-1
CDR3: CASTLYRVRGTEAFF

V: TRBV3-1/TRBV3-2
size: -
J: TRBJ2-2
CDR3: CASSQAAWNTGELFF

V: TRBV9
size: -
J: TRBJ2-7
CDR3: CASSQGTGDEQYF

V: TRBV5-5
size: -
J: TRBJ2-5
CDR3: CASSWGGAWETQYF

V: TRBV11-2
size: -
J: TRBJ2-7
CDR3: CASSMGTVTYEQYF

V: TRBV18
size: -
J: TRBJ1-2
CDR3: CASSPEQENYGYTF

V: TRBV27
size: -
J: TRBJ2-7
CDR3: CATGQRQGYEQYF

V: TRBV4-1
size: -
J: TRBJ2-5
CDR3: CASSQAGEETQYF

V: TRBV19
size: -
J: TRBJ1-1
CDR3: CASSMDVAPEAFF

V: TRBV28
size: -
J: TRBJ1-2
CDR3: CASSSLYRIGGYTF

V: TRBV4-1
size: -
J: TRBJ1-2
CDR3: CASSPPGGGYTF

V: TRBV6-5
size: -
J: TRBJ1-4
CDR3: CASRAGPNEKLFF

V: TRBV10-1
size: -
J: TRBJ2-3
CDR3: CASSAASRTDTQYF

V: TRBV2
size: -
J: TRBJ1-2
CDR3: CASHPGQRSHTF

V: TRBV10-3
size: -
J: TRBJ1-3
CDR3: CAIRNTSGNTIYF

V: TRBV5-1
size: -
J: TRBJ2-7
CDR3: CASSWHYEQYF

V: TRBV5-5
size: few
J: TRBJ2-3
CDR3: CASSLEGLAADTQYF

V: TRBV24-1
size: once
J: TRBJ2-3
CDR3: CATSNRPPTDTQYF